These 23 T cell receptor beta chains originate from one sample sequenced in a study of cytomegalovirus exposure and HLA in healthy donors. The primer mix had 60 Vbeta and 13 Jbeta primers. Repertoires were generated with immunoSEQ multiplex PCR, while TCRdb's copy carries only in-frame clones and drops some. This table has 65,000 to 75,000 clones, 65% to 70% appearing once. Material for sequencing was PBMCs. The receptor set was obtained from a woman aged 25-40 years in good health and CMV-seronegative.

The chain uses TRBV7-6 and TRBJ1-2, with TRBD1 matching 7 bases. The CDR3 has 13 residues. Germline V CDR1 and CDR2: SGHVS, FNYEAQ. V shed 5 bases and J 8 bases; nucleotides not matched to a gene: 8. DNA of the CDR3: TGTGCCAGCAGCCAGCTCCAGGGGGACGGCTACACCTTC. Translation gives CASSQLQGDGYTF.

This clone has a handful of counts. The chain links TRBV6-1 to TRBJ2-7; 9 bases are a match to TRBD1. The CDR3 is 14 amino acids. The V gene end was trimmed by 5 bases and the J gene end by 8 bases; junction bases not matched to a gene: 10. CDR1 and CDR2 (germline): MNHNS, SASEGT. CDR3 in DNA: TGTGCCAGCAGTCCCCGGGACAGGGTTCACCAGCAGTACTTC. Translated, it gives CASSPRDRVHQQYF.

The CDR3 loop reads CASSQRNSGAGAGELFF. The CDR3 bases are TGTGCCAGCAGCCAAAGGAATTCAGGTGCCGGGGCCGGGGAGCTGTTTTTT. The chain links TRBV16 to TRBJ2-2; maybe TRBD2 (5 bases). V was clipped by 2 bases and J by 6 bases, with 19 bases between them. Germline V gene sequence: CDR1 KGHSY, CDR2 FQNENV. The CDR3 length is 17 residues.

The J gene is TRBJ1-5, the V gene TRBV27; possibly TRBD1 for D (6 bases). Trimming took 5 bases from V and 1 from J, leaving 6 bases between them. CDR3 length: 13 amino acids. Germline loops: CDR1 MNHEY, CDR2 SMNVEV (reference sequence). CDR3 bases: TGTGCCAGCAGTACAGGGAGCAATCAGCCCCAGCATTTT. Its protein is CASSTGSNQPQHF.

This clone was counted at least ten times. The chain combines TRBV5-1 with TRBJ1-4; TRBD1 matches 9 bases. With V trimmed by 4 bases and J by 7 bases, 5 bases remained unmatched. The CDR3 runs 14 residues. Germline V lookup: CDR1 SGHRS, CDR2 YFSETQ. The CDR3: CASSPGTGSEKLFF. DNA for the CDR3: TGCGCCAGCAGCCCCGGGACAGGGAGTGAAAAACTGTTTTTT.

This clone was seen once. The rearrangement joins TRBV28 to TRBJ2-1, with D possibly matching TRBD2 (6 bases). V lost 7 bases to trimming and J lost 2 bases, with 12 bases between them. Germline CDR1 is MDHEN and CDR2 is SYDVKM. This CDR3 spans 14 amino acids. CDR3 coding DNA: TGTGCCAGCACCCCCGGGACTGCCTACAATGAGCAGTTCTTC. This encodes CASTPGTAYNEQFF.

The chain recombines TRBV27 with TRBJ1-5, with TRBD1 matching 7 bases. This CDR3 is built from 14 residues. V was pared by 6 bases and J by 4 bases, with 6 bases of the junction left unmatched. CDR1 and CDR2 from the germline V gene are MNHEY and SMNVEV (reference sequence). CDR3 in amino acids: CASSPTGKNQPQHF. In DNA form, the CDR3 reads TGTGCCAGCAGCCCGACAGGGAAAAATCAGCCCCAGCATTTT.

The chain links TRBV11-2 to TRBJ1-2; 11 bases fit TRBD1. The CDR3 consists of 14 residues. Per the germline V gene, CDR1 is SGHAT and CDR2 is FQNNGV. Unmatched junction bases numbered 5, after V lost 4 bases and J lost 7 bases. CDR3 sequence: CASSSGQGAFGYTF. CDR3 in DNA: TGTGCCAGCAGCTCCGGACAGGGGGCCTTTGGCTACACCTTC.

Here the CDR3 reads CASSYDSTSYEQYF. The CDR3 DNA reads as TGTGCCAGCAGCTACGACAGCACCTCCTACGAGCAGTACTTC. This chain uses TRBV11-2 with TRBJ2-7, with D possibly matching TRBD1 (5 bases). In germline, CDR1 is SGHAT, CDR2 FQNNGV. The CDR3 contains 14 residues. The V end lost 4 bases, the J end lost 0 bases, and 10 bases lay between the germline ends.

CDR3 sequence: CASRTGGYGYTF. The CDR3 DNA reads TGTGCCAGCAGAACAGGGGGTTATGGCTACACCTTC. This chain connects TRBV28 to TRBJ1-2; TRBD1 matches at 8 bases. Unmatched junction bases numbered 2, after V lost 6 bases and J lost 5 bases. CDR1 MDHEN and CDR2 SYDVKM come from the germline V gene. The CDR3 is 12 residues long.

The CDR3 nucleotides read TGTGCCAGCAGGTCCCTCTCCTACAATGAGCAGTTCTTC. Protein product: CASRSLSYNEQFF. The rearrangement links TRBV6-1 to TRBJ2-1, with no clear D. The CDR3 extends over 13 amino acids. The V end lost 6 bases, the J end lost 0 bases, and 6 bases lay between the germline ends. The germline V gene has CDR1 MNHNS and CDR2 SASEGT.

The chain has TRBV5-1 and TRBJ2-3, with D maybe TRBD1 (5 bases). The CDR3 sequence is 13 residues long. Germline V lookup: CDR1 SGHRS, CDR2 YFSETQ. V shed 0 bases and J shed 7 bases, with 9 bases lying between them. In DNA, the CDR3 is TGCGCCAGCAGCTTGGAATGGGGCAATACGCAGTATTTT. Encoded protein: CASSLEWGNTQYF.

The V gene is TRBV14, the J gene TRBJ1-6; maybe TRBD1 (5 bases). Per germline, CDR1 SGHDN and CDR2 FVKESK. Between the trimmed V and J ends, which lost 0 bases and 8 bases, there was a span of 5 bases. This CDR3 has 13 amino acids. The CDR3, as DNA: TGTGCCAGCAGCCAAGAGGGGCATTCACCCCTCCACTTT. Translating it yields CASSQEGHSPLHF.

The chain joins TRBV2 to TRBJ2-2, with TRBD1 matching 11 bases. In germline, CDR1 is SNHLY, CDR2 FYNNEI. V dropped 2 bases and J dropped 7; count of bases not matched to a gene: 3. The CDR3 spans 15 residues. The DNA for the CDR3 is TGTGCCAGCAGTGAACGGACAGGGGGCGGCGGGGAGCTGTTTTTT. Translating gives CASSERTGGGGELFF.

V gene TRBV19 combines with J gene TRBJ2-1, with 11 nucleotides matching TRBD2. Germline trimming cut 4 bases from V and 8 bases from J; bases unmatched to any gene: 10. The CDR3 contains 16 residues. Per germline, CDR1 LNHDA and CDR2 SQIVND (reference sequence). CDR3 amino acids: CASSTAISGGADEQFF. DNA of the CDR3: TGTGCCAGTAGTACGGCAATTAGCGGGGGGGCAGATGAGCAGTTCTTC.

The chain couples TRBV6-5 to TRBJ1-1; no clear D gene. The CDR3 length is 14 residues. Per germline, CDR1 MNHEY and CDR2 SVGAGI. The V gene lost 0 bases and the J gene lost 6 bases, with 11 bases spanning the gap. As DNA, the CDR3 is TGTGCCAGCAGTTACTCGGGAGCGGAACCTGAAGCTTTCTTT. Protein: CASSYSGAEPEAFF.

The rearrangement joins TRBV9 to TRBJ2-7, with TRBD2 matching 7 bases. V dropped 4 bases and J dropped 0; count of bases not matched to a gene: 10. Germline CDR1 reads SGDLS; CDR2 reads YYNGEE. This CDR3 contains 16 residues. This CDR3 reads CASSQNGDYNSYEQYF. Written as DNA, the CDR3 is TGTGCCAGCAGCCAAAATGGGGACTACAACTCCTACGAGCAGTACTTC.

The chain is built from TRBV7-9 and TRBJ1-4, with 7 positions matching TRBD1. This CDR3 spans 15 amino acids. The junction had 6 bases not matched to a gene; V was cut back by 5 bases and J by 3 bases. Germline V gene data show CDR1 as SEHNR and CDR2 as FQNEAQ (reference sequence). CDR3 DNA: TGTGCCAGCAGCCCGGGGACAGCTTCTAATGAAAAACTGTTTTTT. It specifies CASSPGTASNEKLFF.

The rearrangement uses TRBV29-1 and TRBJ1-2; the D is unclear. Trimming shortened V by 1 base and J by 4 bases, and 10 bases separated the two germline ends. CDR3 length: 13 residues. Germline-derived CDR1 and CDR2 are SQVTM and ANQGSEA. CDR3 in amino acids: CSVEGFSGYGYTF. The DNA for the CDR3 is TGCAGCGTTGAAGGGTTCAGCGGCTATGGCTACACCTTC.

The chain recombines TRBV28 with TRBJ2-3; possibly TRBD1 for D (6 bases). CDR1 is MDHEN and CDR2 is SYDVKM in the germline V gene. The V end was cut by 6 bases, the J end by 1 base, with 23 bases between. This CDR3 has 18 amino acids. The CDR3 sequence is CASSPSMGTPGGTDTQYF. In DNA form, the CDR3 reads TGTGCCAGCAGCCCATCCATGGGGACACCCGGTGGCACAGATACGCAGTATTTT.

This chain uses TRBV7-6 with TRBJ2-5; no reliable D call. V was trimmed by 2 bases and J by 2 bases, leaving 15 bases between them. The CDR3 sequence is 16 residues long. CDR1 is SGHVS, CDR2 FNYEAQ, per germline. Here the CDR3 reads CASSLLGLVPQETQYF. Written as DNA, the CDR3 is TGTGCCAGCAGCTTATTAGGCCTAGTTCCACAAGAGACCCAGTACTTC.

The chain uses TRBV2 and TRBJ1-5; a weak D match, TRBD1 (5 bases). The CDR3 is 15 amino acids. CDR1 is SNHLY, CDR2 FYNNEI, per germline. Trimming removed 2 bases from V and 1 base from J, with 9 bases in between. CDR3 DNA sequence: TGTGCCAGCAGTGAAATGGGGGGAAGCAATCAGCCCCAGCATTTT. Protein product: CASSEMGGSNQPQHF.

This clone came up a few times. The chain couples TRBV19 to TRBJ1-1; the D gene is possibly TRBD1 (5 bases). Germline V gives CDR1 LNHDA, CDR2 SQIVND (reference sequence). There are 13 residues in the CDR3. Deletions cut 6 bases from V and 0 bases from J, with 8 bases between. CDR3 DNA: TGTGCCAGTAGCGACAGACTGAACACTGAAGCTTTCTTT. It is translated as CASSDRLNTEAFF.